This TCR beta chain was sequenced for a study of Graves' ophthalmopathy and Graves' hyperthyroidism. For the study at large: Peripheral blood was collected at initial diagnosis, before any treatment. Broader study findings: A 13-signature model separated ophthalmopathy from stable hyperthyroidism, approximately 87% sensitivity, around 81% specificity. Most expanded clonotypes in thyroid above 0.001 frequency also showed up in blood.

This clonotype was recorded many times. Antigen unknown. Germline CDR1 and CDR2: DFQATT and SNEGSKA (reference sequence). CDR3 length: 12 residues. The ends were cut back, 3 bases at V and 3 bases at J, with 9 bases in the middle. Beta-chain TCR CDR3 regions were amplified from RNA transcripts. First-round RT-PCR relied on HTBI primers, and a second-round multiplex PCR came next. TCRdb analysed the multiplex PCR reads with MiXCR anew, one entry per CDR3 protein. The sample gives hundreds of thousands of distinct CDR3 sequences, just over 40% of which show up once; over 2.5% is in the top ten. The rearrangement uses TRBV20-1 and TRBJ2-7; D is undetermined. The receptor comes from an adult man with Graves' ophthalmopathy. The material sequenced was peripheral blood. CDR3 amino acids: CSASREDYEQYF. The CDR3 DNA reads TGCAGTGCTAGTAGGGAAGACTACGAGCAGTACTTC.